The T cell receptor beta chain described here comes from a study of naive and memory T cell subsets (dated by TCRdb to 2016 to 2017). With respect to the entire study: The figure summarizing the skin biopsy and whole blood samples listed about ten blood donors, 7 tuberculin skin test biopsies and 3 saline control biopsies. PCR2 was typically run as a SYBR Green qPCR and stopped at a set threshold, although low-input samples could use end-point PCR of around 6 cycles instead.

V and J lose 1 base and 0 bases, and a span of 14 bases separates them. Taken from the germline V gene, the CDR1 and CDR2 loops are SGHVS and FNYEAQ. The CDR3 covers 17 residues, taking in both the cysteine and the phenylalanine. Only the CDR3 portion is preserved as DNA: 51 bases, with reading frame beginning at the first base. For whole blood analysis, approximately 2.7 ml of peripheral blood was drawn from adult healthy volunteers into Tempus tubes, and RNA was extracted according to the manufacturer's instructions. Using 3' ligation of a UMI-containing oligonucleotide to TCR cDNA, the study laid out a robust and sensitive protocol to amplify, sequence and analyze TCRs. Total RNA was used without cell sorting and was treated with RQ1 DNase before reverse transcription, with a target input of about 1 to 1,100 ng. Libraries were prepared from skin biopsies and whole blood to test how robust the pipeline was in samples where T cells are a minority population.

This clonotype has a count of ten or more. Its antigen is still unknown. Qualities for individual bases were not recorded, and no much larger clone is one base off. Beyond this particular receptor, the publication reports: The RNA-based method was acknowledged as potentially sensitive to TCR transcript changes with T cell activation and differentiation.

Libraries were made using 5' RACE. For the blood and skin samples, reverse transcription of TCR RNA was done with SuperScript IV along with alpha and beta constant region primers. Four rounds of PCR, run with the SP2 primer together with nested alpha and beta constant region primers, were used to amplify the ligated cDNA. T4 RNA ligase 1 was used to ligate an oligonucleotide containing the Illumina SP2 primer and a UMI to the 3' end of the cDNA. The 12-nucleotide UMI consisted of two random hexamers with an eight-base spacer between the hexamers to prevent hairpin formation. TCR alpha and beta chain libraries were processed separately from the second PCR onward, with dual indexing for multiplexing. After pooling, the indexed libraries were analyzed by capillary electrophoresis and sequenced on either an Illumina MiSeq or NextSeq. To boost base diversity and improve cluster recognition, PhiX DNA at about 4.5-8% was spiked into the libraries. From the authors' description of their analysis: Demultiplexor took UMIs from read 2, joined the UMIs to the TCR sequence from read 1, and separated reads according to sample indices. Decombinator identified V and J genes and V-J junctions, assigning each TCR a five-part identifier including V and J deletions. Collapsinator used UMIs to correct sequencing errors and PCR amplification heterogeneity, yielding UMI-based abundance per TCR. CDR3Translator turned identifiers into nucleotide sequence, translated that sequence into amino acids, and pulled out CDR3 regions based on terminal motifs. After normalization to the amount of input RNA, error-corrected alpha and beta TCR counts from blood and skin were compared. TCRdb took the public reads, trimmed them with fastp at Q25, ran MiXCR for clone calling and kept in-frame beta chains. For every CDR3 protein sequence, its rows merge into one entry that carries the most common genes and DNA. V and J calls and clone size were set by TCRdb, not the authors. The sample data list about 25,000 distinct CDR3 sequences, and 20% to 25% of these were observed just once. The leading ten clones occupy around 1.8% of the sample.

Rearrangement joined TRBV7-6 to TRBJ2-3, with TRBD1 perhaps the D gene, on 5 matching bases. The sequence came from a female donor in good health. CDR3 sequence: CASSLGRARSSTDTQYF. The nucleotide sequence is given as TGTGCCAGCAGCTTAGGCAGGGCCCGTTCTAGCACAGATACGCAGTATTTT.